The T cell receptor (beta chain) under discussion was sequenced for a study of T cell responses to AZD1222 COVID-19 vaccine. Study outcomes and limitations: Only 5 or 6 people who got AZD1222 tested seropositive at baseline. Reports say nearly half of spike-specific TCRs go after unmutated variant regions. Rises in breadth and depth of Spike-specific TCRs came after two AZD1222 doses.

V was pared by 4 bases and J by 1 base, with 12 bases between. CDR1 is SGHNT, CDR2 YYREEE, per germline (reference sequence). CDR3 size: 15 residues. The protocol was immunoSEQ multiplex PCR, while the TCRdb copy is restricted to in-frame clones and leaves out a portion. The sample yields approximately 130,000 clones, around nine tenths seen once. For this clone: The target antigen is unknown.

V is TRBV5-4 and J is TRBJ2-1; a possible D gene is TRBD2 (6 bases). The sequencing here drew on peripheral blood, taken on day 0 of AZD1222 vaccination. This receptor was identified in an adult in good health. The CDR3 DNA reads as TGTGCCAGCAGCCCCCGCGGGGATTCCTACAATGAGCAGTTCTTC. It is translated as CASSPRGDSYNEQFF.